Sequencing of this T cell receptor (beta chain) was carried out in a study of blood T cell repertoires in COVID-19. Study background: Samples came from the United States, Italy and Spain, spanning acute and convalescent COVID-19. PBMCs, B-cell-depleted T cells, or T cells were the source of the cDNA or gDNA that made up the material.

How the authors handled the data: Estimation of nucleated cell counts relied on the amplification of reference gene primers. Sequenced by immunoSEQ multiplex PCR; TCRdb stores in-frame clones only, minus some. D and trimming were read from the DNA, whereas the V and J calls and clone size are those reported in that table. The sample includes under 300,000 clones, roughly nine tenths of them seen just once. Allocation to cohorts depended on clinical history reported by the participants. Deletions cut 2 bases from V and 3 bases from J, with 22 bases between. The V gene's germline CDR1 is SGHNT and CDR2 YYREEE (reference sequence). This CDR3 region has 18 residues.

Sequenced input: PBMCs or T cells enriched from blood (not recorded which). V usage is TRBV5-4 and J usage is TRBJ2-3; D may be TRBD2 (6 bases). The TCR comes from a woman in her twenties or thirties with acute COVID-19. The CDR3 nucleotides are TGTGCCAGCAGCTTCGGCGGGGTAGGCGGGGTACTAACAGATACGCAGTATTTT. This gives the protein CASSFGGVGGVLTDTQYF.